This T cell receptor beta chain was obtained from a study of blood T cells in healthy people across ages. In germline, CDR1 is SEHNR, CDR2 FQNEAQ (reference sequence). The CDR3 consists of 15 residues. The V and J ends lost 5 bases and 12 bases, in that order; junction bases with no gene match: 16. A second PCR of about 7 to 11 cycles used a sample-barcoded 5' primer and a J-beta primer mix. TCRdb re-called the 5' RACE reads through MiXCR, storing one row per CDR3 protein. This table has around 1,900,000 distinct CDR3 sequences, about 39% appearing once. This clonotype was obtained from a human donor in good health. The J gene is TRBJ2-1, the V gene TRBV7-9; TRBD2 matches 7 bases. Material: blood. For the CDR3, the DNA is TGTGCCAGCAGCATGGGCGGGGGAGGCCGGGTTGGGCAGTTCTTC. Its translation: CASSMGGGGRVGQFF.